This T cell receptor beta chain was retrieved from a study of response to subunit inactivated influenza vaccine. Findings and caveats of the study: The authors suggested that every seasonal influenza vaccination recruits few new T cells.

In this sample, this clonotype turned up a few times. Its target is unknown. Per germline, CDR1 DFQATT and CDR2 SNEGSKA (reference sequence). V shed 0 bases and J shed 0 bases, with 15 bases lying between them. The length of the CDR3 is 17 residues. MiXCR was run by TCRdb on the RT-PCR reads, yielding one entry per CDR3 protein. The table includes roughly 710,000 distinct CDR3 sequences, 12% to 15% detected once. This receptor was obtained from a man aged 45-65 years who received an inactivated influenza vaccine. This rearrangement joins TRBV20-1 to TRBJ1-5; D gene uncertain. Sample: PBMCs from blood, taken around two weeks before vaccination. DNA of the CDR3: TGCAGTGCTAGAGATTTTAAAGGATTCCTTAGCAATCAGCCCCAGCATTTT. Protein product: CSARDFKGFLSNQPQHF.